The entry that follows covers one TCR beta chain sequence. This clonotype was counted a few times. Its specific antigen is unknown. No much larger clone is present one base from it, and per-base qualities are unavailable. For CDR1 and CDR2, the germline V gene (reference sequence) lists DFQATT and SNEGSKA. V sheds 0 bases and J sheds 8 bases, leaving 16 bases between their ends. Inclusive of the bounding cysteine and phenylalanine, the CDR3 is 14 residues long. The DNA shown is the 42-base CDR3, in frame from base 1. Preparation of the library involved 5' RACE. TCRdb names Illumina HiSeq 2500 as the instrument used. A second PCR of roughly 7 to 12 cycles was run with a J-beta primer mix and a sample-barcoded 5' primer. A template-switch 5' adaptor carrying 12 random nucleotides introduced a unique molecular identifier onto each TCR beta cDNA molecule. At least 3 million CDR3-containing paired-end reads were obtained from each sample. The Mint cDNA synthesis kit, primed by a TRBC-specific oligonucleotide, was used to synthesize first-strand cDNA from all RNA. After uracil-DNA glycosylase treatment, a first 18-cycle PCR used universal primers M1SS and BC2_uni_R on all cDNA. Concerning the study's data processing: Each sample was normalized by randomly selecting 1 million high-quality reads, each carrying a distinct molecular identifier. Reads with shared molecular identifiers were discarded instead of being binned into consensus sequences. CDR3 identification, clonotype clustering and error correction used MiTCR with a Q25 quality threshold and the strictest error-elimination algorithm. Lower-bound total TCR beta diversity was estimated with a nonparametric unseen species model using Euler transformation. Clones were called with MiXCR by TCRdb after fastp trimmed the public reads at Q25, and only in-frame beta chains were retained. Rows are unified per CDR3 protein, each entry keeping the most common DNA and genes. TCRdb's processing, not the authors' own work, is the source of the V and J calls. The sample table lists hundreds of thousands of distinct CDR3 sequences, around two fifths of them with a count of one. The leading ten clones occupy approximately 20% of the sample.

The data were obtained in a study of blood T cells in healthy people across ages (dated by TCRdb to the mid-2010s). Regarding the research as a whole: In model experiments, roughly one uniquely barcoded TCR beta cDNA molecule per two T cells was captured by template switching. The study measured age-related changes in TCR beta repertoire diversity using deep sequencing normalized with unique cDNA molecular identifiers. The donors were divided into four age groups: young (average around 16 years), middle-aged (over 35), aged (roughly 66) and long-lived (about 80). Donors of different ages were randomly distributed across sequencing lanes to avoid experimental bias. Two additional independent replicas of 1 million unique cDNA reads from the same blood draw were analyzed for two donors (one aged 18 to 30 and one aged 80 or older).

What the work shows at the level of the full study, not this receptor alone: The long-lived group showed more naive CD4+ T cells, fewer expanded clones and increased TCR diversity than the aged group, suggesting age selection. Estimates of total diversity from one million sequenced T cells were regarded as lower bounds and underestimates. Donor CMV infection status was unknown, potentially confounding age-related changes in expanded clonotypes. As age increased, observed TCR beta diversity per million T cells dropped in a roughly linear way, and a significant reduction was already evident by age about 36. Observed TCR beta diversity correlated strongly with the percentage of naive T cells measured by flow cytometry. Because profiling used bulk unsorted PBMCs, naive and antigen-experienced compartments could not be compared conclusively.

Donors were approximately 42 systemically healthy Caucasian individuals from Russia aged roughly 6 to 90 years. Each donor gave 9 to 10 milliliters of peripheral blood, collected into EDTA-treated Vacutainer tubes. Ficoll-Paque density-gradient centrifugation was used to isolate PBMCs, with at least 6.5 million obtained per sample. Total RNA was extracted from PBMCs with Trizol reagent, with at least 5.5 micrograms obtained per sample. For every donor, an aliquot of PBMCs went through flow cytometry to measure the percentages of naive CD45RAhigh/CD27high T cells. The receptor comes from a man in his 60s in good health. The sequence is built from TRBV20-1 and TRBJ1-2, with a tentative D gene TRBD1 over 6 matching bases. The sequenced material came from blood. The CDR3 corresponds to CSARESAGAQGYTF. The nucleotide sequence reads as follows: TGCAGTGCTAGAGAGTCTGCGGGGGCGCAGGGCTACACCTTC.